Given below is one T cell receptor (beta chain) in context. Measured with immunoSEQ multiplex PCR; TCRdb has only the in-frame clones, and not every one. The table records about 82,000 clones, 80% to 90% of them present only once. The CDR3 runs to 17 residues. Trimming stripped 4 bases from V and 7 bases from J, with 23 bases between. Germline CDR1 reads SGHNT; CDR2 reads YYREEE (reference sequence). These data are taken from a study of blood T cell repertoires in COVID-19. Sequenced input: peripheral blood. The chain carries TRBV5-4 and TRBJ2-2; D gene unclear. The receptor was isolated from a woman aged 60-70 years with acute or convalescent COVID-19. The CDR3 DNA reads TGTGCCAGCAGCCCCGGCGTAGGCGGCGGTGTCTTCGGGGAGCTGTTTTTT. Encoded protein: CASSPGVGGGVFGELFF.